The T cell receptor (beta chain) under discussion was sequenced for a study of T cell changes during pregnancy in multiple sclerosis (dated by TCRdb to the late 2010s). As for the study more broadly: The study examined how the T cell repertoire changed over the course of pregnancy in women with multiple sclerosis.

Library construction relied on the immunoSEQ multiplex PCR assay. As stored in TCRdb, this immuneACCESS dataset retains in-frame rearrangements with V and J assigned. A fraction of the clones does not appear; measured against another copy, unresolved V genes explain less than half of the discrepancy, and the remainder lacks a known reason. The sample data list tens of thousands of clones, and 85% to 95% of these were observed just once. Approximately 2.8% of the sample is held by the ten biggest clonotypes. With respect to this clone: Its antigen remains undetermined. No per-base quality is available; no much larger clone lies one base away.

Via the germline V gene (reference sequence), CDR1 is LNHNV and CDR2 YYDKDF. The CDR3 measures 15 amino acids from cysteine to phenylalanine. Here the CDR3 DNA is all that survives: 45 bases in frame from base 1. The junction shows trimming of 3 bases on V and 4 bases on J, and the gene matches do not reach 6 bases of it. Specimen: CD8+ T cells from peripheral blood mononuclear cells, collected in the third trimester of pregnancy. This chain joins TRBV15 to TRBJ2-7; the central 10 bases match TRBD1. The receptor's source is a female donor in good health, enrolled as a control in a pregnancy study. The nucleotide sequence is given as TGTGCCACCAGCAGTCCCGGGACAGGGGCTTACGAGCAGTACTTC. This encodes CATSSPGTGAYEQYF.